Following are 6 T cell receptor beta chains from one sample sequenced in a study of graft-versus-host responses after intestinal transplantation. Sequencing used immunoSEQ multiplex PCR; TCRdb keeps in-frame clones, though not all of them. The table shows 20,000 to 30,000 clones, with approximately 87% occurring only once. This sample comprised PBMCs, obtained 28 days after intestinal transplant. All receptors come from a human patient who received an intestinal transplant, so some T cells may come from the graft donor.

This rearrangement joins TRBV5-6 to TRBJ2-3; 9 bases agree with TRBD2. V shed 1 base, J shed 2 bases, and the junction held 14 bases outside the gene matches. From germline, CDR1 is SGHDT and CDR2 YYEEEE. This CDR3 has 19 residues. CDR3 protein: CASSLIGVAGAVSTDTQYF. DNA for the CDR3: TGTGCCAGCAGCTTGATTGGGGTAGCGGGGGCCGTGTCCACAGATACGCAGTATTTT.

This sequence joins TRBV4-2 and TRBJ2-5, with a possible D match to TRBD1 (5 bases). From germline, CDR1 is LGHNA and CDR2 YNFKEQ. Trimming left V 0 bases short and J 4 bases short, with 18 bases between. CDR3 size: 17 residues. The CDR3 sequence is CASSQELRQGIGETQYF. As DNA, the CDR3 is TGTGCCAGCAGCCAAGAGTTAAGGCAGGGAATAGGAGAGACCCAGTACTTC.

The gene calls are TRBV6-1 and TRBJ2-7; the match to TRBD1 covers 8 bases. CDR3 length: 14 residues. The germline V gene has CDR1 MNHNS and CDR2 SASEGT. After removal of 4 bases from V and 4 bases from J, the junction contained 6 bases not matched to a gene. The DNA of the CDR3 is TGTGCCAGCAGTGCCGGGACAGGACCTTACGAGCAGTACTTC. Its translation is CASSAGTGPYEQYF.

Comment on this clone: The junction does not match germline at one end; this may be a read error. This chain links TRBV29-1 with TRBJ2-2; D remains ambiguous. The germline V gene encodes CDR1 SQVTM and CDR2 ANQGSEA. The CDR3 extends over 13 amino acids. CDR3 in amino acids: CSTPKVDTGELFF. In DNA form, the CDR3 reads TGCAGCACCCCCAAGGTTGACACTGGGGAGCTGTTTTTT.

The gene calls are TRBV14 and TRBJ1-3; a possible D gene is TRBD1 (5 bases). The V and J ends lost 2 bases and 0 bases respectively, with 14 bases between them. CDR1 and CDR2 from the germline V gene are SGHDN and FVKESK. This CDR3 is built from 17 residues. CDR3 in DNA: TGTGCCAGCAGCCAACTGCGGTCACAGGCCTCTGGAAACACCATATATTTT. This gives the protein CASSQLRSQASGNTIYF.

V is TRBV10-3 and J is TRBJ1-1; the D gene is possibly TRBD1 (5 bases). Germline V gene lookup returns CDR1 ENHRY and CDR2 SYGVKD. The germline V and J ends were trimmed by 4 bases and 4 bases, with 10 bases remaining between them. The CDR3 contains 13 residues. The CDR3 DNA reads as TGTGCCATCAGTGGTGGGGGTACCACTGAAGCTTTCTTT. Amino acid sequence: CAISGGGTTEAFF.